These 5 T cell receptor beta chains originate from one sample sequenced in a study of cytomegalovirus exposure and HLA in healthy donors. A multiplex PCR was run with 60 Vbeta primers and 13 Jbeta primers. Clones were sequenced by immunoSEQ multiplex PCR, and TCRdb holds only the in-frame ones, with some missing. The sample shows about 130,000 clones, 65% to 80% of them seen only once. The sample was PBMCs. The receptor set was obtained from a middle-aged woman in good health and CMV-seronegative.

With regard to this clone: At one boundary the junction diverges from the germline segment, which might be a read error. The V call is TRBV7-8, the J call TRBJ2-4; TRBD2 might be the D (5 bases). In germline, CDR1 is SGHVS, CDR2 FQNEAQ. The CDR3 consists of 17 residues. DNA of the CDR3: TGTGCCAGCAGCTTAGCCCCCATACCGAGGGCCAAAAACAGTCAGTACTTC. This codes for CASSLAPIPRAKNSQYF.

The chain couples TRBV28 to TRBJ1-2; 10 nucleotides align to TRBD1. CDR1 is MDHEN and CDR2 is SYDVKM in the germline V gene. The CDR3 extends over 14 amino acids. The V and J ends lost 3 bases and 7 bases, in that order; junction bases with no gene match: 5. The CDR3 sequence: CASSFPGQGFGYTF. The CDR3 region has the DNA TGTGCCAGCAGTTTCCCGGGACAGGGGTTTGGCTACACCTTC.

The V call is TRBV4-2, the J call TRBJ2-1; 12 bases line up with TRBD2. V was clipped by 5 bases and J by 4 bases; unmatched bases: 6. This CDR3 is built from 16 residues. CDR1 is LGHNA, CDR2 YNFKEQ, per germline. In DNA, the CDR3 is TGTGCCAGCAGCGACACTAGCGGGAGGCAGTACAATGAGCAGTTCTTC. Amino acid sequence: CASSDTSGRQYNEQFF.

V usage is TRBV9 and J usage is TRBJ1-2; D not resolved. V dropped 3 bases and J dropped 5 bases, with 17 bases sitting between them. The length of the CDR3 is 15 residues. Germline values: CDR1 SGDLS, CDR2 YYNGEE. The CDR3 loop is CASSAPLGRSYGYTF. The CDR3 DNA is TGTGCCAGCAGCGCCCCACTTGGGAGGAGTTATGGCTACACCTTC. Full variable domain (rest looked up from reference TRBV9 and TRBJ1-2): DSGVTQTPKHLITATGQRVTLRCSPRSGDLSVYWYQQSLDQGLQFLIQYYNGEERAKGNILERFSAQQFPDLHSELNLSSLELGDSALYFCASSAPLGRSYGYTFGSGTRLTVV.

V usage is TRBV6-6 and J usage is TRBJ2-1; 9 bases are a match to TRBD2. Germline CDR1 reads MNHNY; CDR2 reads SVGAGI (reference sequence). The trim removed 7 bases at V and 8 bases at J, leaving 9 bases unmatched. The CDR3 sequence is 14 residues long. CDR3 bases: TGTGCCAGCAACCTGGGACTAGCAGGCGATGAGCAGTTCTTC. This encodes CASNLGLAGDEQFF.